Sequencing of this T cell receptor (beta chain) was carried out in a study of T cells after yellow fever vaccination. Study in general: Preparation of fractions with low cell numbers was performed using SMART-Seq v4 Ultra Low Input.

Universal primer sites and UMIs were introduced during 5'RACE template-switching synthesis of TCR cDNA. TCRdb fed the 5' RACE reads into MiXCR, producing one record per CDR3 protein. The table includes roughly 340,000 distinct CDR3 sequences, 8.7% detected once. This clonotype was recorded many times. Antigen: not known. The CDR3 extends over 14 amino acids. Trimming cost V 3 bases and J 3 bases, with 10 bases left between them. Germline assignment: CDR1 LGHDT and CDR2 YNNKEL (reference sequence). Broader study findings: When the response was secondary, it was weaker but reached its peak faster, day 5 versus 15. Most primary-vaccination clones reappeared after the booster (approximately 96% CD4, roughly 88% CD8).

This TCR derives from a man in his late teens or twenties who received the YFV17D yellow fever vaccine. The rearrangement joins TRBV3-1 to TRBJ2-3; the D gene is possibly TRBD2 (5 bases). Sequencing was performed on PBMCs, taken on the day of the first yellow fever vaccination. In DNA form, the CDR3 reads TGTGCCAGCAGCCACCGGGAAGAAACAGATACGCAGTATTTT. Protein: CASSHREETDTQYF.